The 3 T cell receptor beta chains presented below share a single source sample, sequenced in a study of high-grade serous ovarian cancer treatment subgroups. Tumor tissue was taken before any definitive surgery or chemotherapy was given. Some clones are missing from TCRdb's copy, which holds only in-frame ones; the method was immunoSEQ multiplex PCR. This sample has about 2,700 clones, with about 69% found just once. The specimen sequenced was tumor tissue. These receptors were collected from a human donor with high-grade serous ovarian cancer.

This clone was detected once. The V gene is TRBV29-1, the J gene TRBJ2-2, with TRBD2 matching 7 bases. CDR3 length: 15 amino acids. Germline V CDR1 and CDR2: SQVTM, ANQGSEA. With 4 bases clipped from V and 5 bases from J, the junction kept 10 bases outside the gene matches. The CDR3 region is CSVGSGAGSTGELFF. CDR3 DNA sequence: TGCAGCGTTGGCAGCGGAGCGGGGTCAACCGGGGAGCTGTTTTTT.

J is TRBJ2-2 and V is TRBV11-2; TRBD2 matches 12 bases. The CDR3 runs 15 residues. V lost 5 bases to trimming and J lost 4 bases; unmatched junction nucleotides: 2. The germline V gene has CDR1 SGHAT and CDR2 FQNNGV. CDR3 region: CASSPTSGSTGELFF. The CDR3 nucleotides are TGTGCCAGCAGCCCGACTAGCGGGAGCACCGGGGAGCTGTTTTTT.

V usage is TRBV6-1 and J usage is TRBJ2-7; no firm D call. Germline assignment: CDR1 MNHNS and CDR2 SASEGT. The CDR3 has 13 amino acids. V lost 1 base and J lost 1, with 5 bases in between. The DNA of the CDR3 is TGTGCCAGCAGTGAAGGGCCTTCCTACGAGCAGTACTTC. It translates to CASSEGPSYEQYF.